Each of the 29 T cell receptor beta chains below was sequenced from the same sample in a study of blood T cell repertoires in COVID-19. Sequenced by immunoSEQ multiplex PCR; TCRdb stores in-frame clones only, minus some. The table lists approximately 240,000 clones, more than 60% of them singletons. The sequenced sample consisted of peripheral blood. The receptors here all came from a woman in her 40s with active or convalescent COVID-19.

The chain combines TRBV19 with TRBJ2-3; 7 nucleotides match TRBD1. V shed 5 bases and J 2 bases; nucleotides not matched to a gene: 10. The CDR3 has 16 amino acids. Germline values: CDR1 LNHDA, CDR2 SQIVND (reference sequence). CDR3: CASSVTGTADTDTQYF. The CDR3 region has the DNA TGTGCCAGTAGTGTCACCGGGACAGCCGACACAGATACGCAGTATTTT.

This clone has only one observation. CDR3 bases: TGTGCCAGCAGCTTACGGGGGACGCTCGATAATTCACCCCTCCACTTT. Translated: CASSLRGTLDNSPLHF. V and J are TRBV7-6 and TRBJ1-6; possibly TRBD1 for D (5 bases). The CDR3 loop spans 16 amino acids. Germline CDR1 SGHVS, CDR2 FNYEAQ. V lost 2 bases, J lost 5 bases, and 13 bases lay in between.

This chain uses TRBV4-1 with TRBJ1-5; 7 bases map to TRBD1. With 3 bases clipped from V and 7 bases from J, the junction kept 9 bases outside the gene matches. CDR3 length: 15 residues. CDR1 MGHRA and CDR2 YSYEKL come from the germline V gene. In nucleotides, the CDR3 is TGCGCCAGCAGCCAGGTACAGGGGCTTGGCCAGCCCCAGCATTTT. Translated: CASSQVQGLGQPQHF.

The V and J genes are TRBV5-5 and TRBJ1-5; D unresolved. Trimming took off 0 bases at V and 9 bases at J, with 13 bases between the two ends. CDR3 length: 14 amino acids. Germline assignment: CDR1 SGHKS and CDR2 YYEKEE (reference sequence). The CDR3 sequence: CASSLDSRPWPQHF. The CDR3 nucleotides are TGTGCCAGCAGCTTGGACAGCCGGCCTTGGCCCCAGCATTTT.

The V gene is TRBV5-5, the J gene TRBJ1-3; possibly TRBD1 for D (5 bases). The CDR3 runs to 16 residues. The germline gives CDR1 SGHKS, CDR2 YYEKEE (reference sequence). V dropped 4 bases and J dropped 4 bases, with 18 bases sitting between them. The CDR3 is CASSPAWGGSGNTIYF. Written as DNA, the CDR3 is TGTGCCAGCAGCCCCGCTTGGGGGGGTTCAGGAAACACCATATATTTT. Supplemented by reference TRBV5-5 and TRBJ1-3, the full variable domain reads DAGVTQSPTHLIKTRGQQVTLRCSPISGHKSVSWYQQVLGQGPQFIFQYYEKEERGRGNFPDRFSARQFPNYSSELNVNALLLGDSALYLCASSPAWGGSGNTIYFGEGSWLTVV.

The V and J genes are TRBV19 and TRBJ1-1; D possibly corresponds to TRBD1 (5 bases). The CDR3 extends over 14 amino acids. Per germline, CDR1 LNHDA and CDR2 SQIVND (reference sequence). V gave up 5 bases and J gave up 4 bases, with 14 bases separating them. DNA for the CDR3: TGTGCCAGTAGTGCTCAGGGAGGCCTCACTGAAGCTTTCTTT. Protein: CASSAQGGLTEAFF.

The chain couples TRBV5-1 to TRBJ1-1; TRBD1 matches 9 bases. V dropped 4 bases and J dropped 6; count of bases not matched to a gene: 7. Germline lookup yields CDR1 SGHRS and CDR2 YFSETQ. The CDR3 is 14 amino acids. The CDR3 region is CASSQQGASPEAFF. CDR3 coding DNA: TGCGCCAGCAGCCAACAGGGGGCTAGCCCTGAAGCTTTCTTT.

The chain carries TRBV10-2 and TRBJ2-7, with 7 positions matching TRBD2. Per the germline V gene, CDR1 is WSHSY and CDR2 is SAAADI. The CDR3 extends over 14 amino acids. Trimming took 3 bases from V and 2 from J; bases not matched to a gene: 4. As DNA, the CDR3 is TGCGCCAGCAGTGACCCCGGGGGGACCTACGAGCAGTACTTC. It codes for CASSDPGGTYEQYF.

The chain employs TRBV28 and TRBJ1-1, with TRBD1 matching 8 bases. Germline CDR1 is MDHEN and CDR2 is SYDVKM. The trim removed 6 bases at V and 1 base at J, leaving 13 bases unmatched. The CDR3 totals 17 residues. CDR3 region: CASSMDRASRENTEAFF. DNA for the CDR3: TGTGCCAGCAGCATGGACAGGGCGTCGCGGGAGAACACTGAAGCTTTCTTT.

The chain joins TRBV13 to TRBJ2-2, with TRBD1 matching 8 bases. The CDR3 has 18 residues. Germline CDR1 PRHDT, CDR2 FYEKMQ (reference sequence). Unmatched junction bases numbered 11, after V lost 0 bases and J lost 5 bases. CDR3 sequence reads: CASSLGYPLDRGTGELFF. The CDR3 DNA sequence: TGTGCCAGCAGCTTAGGCTATCCCCTAGACAGGGGAACCGGGGAGCTGTTTTTT.

A few counts support this clone. This rearrangement joins TRBV5-4 to TRBJ1-4; D ambiguous. V was shortened by 0 bases and J by 8 bases, with 11 bases between the two germline ends. The CDR3 is 14 residues long. Germline CDR1 reads SGHNT; CDR2 reads YYREEE (reference sequence). The CDR3 sequence is CASSLDTGREKLFF. CDR3 DNA: TGTGCCAGCAGCTTGGACACGGGGAGGGAAAAACTGTTTTTT.

The CDR3 loop is CASSFSGTGGLRNQPQHF. CDR3 DNA sequence: TGTGCCAGCAGTTTCTCCGGGACAGGGGGCCTTCGGAATCAGCCCCAGCATTTT. The chain couples TRBV2 to TRBJ1-5, with 12 bases fitting TRBD1. V was pared by 5 bases and J by 4 bases, with 12 bases of the junction left unmatched. CDR1 and CDR2 (germline): SNHLY, FYNNEI. The CDR3 is made up of 18 amino acids.

This clone was seen a single time. The V gene is TRBV9, the J gene TRBJ2-1; weak D call: TRBD2 (6 bases). The ends were cut back, 0 bases at V and 0 bases at J, with 13 bases in the middle. The CDR3 runs to 17 residues. CDR1 is SGDLS and CDR2 is YYNGEE in the germline V gene. CDR3 sequence (DNA): TGTGCCAGCAGCGTAGGAGCGGGCACTAGCTCCTACAATGAGCAGTTCTTC. Its translation is CASSVGAGTSSYNEQFF.

The chain has TRBV5-1 and TRBJ1-2, with TRBD1 matching over 8 bases. The CDR3 totals 14 residues. The germline gives CDR1 SGHRS, CDR2 YFSETQ. The ends lost 4 bases at V and 3 bases at J; junction bases unmatched: 5. The CDR3: CASSPGQGYYGYTF. The CDR3 region has the DNA TGCGCCAGCAGCCCCGGACAGGGTTACTATGGCTACACCTTC.

In its sample, this clone was seen once. The chain recombines TRBV11-2 with TRBJ2-3; TRBD2 aligns across 8 bases. The germline gives CDR1 SGHAT, CDR2 FQNNGV. V lost 5 bases to trimming and J lost 6 bases; unmatched junction nucleotides: 7. This CDR3 spans 14 amino acids. CDR3 DNA: TGTGCCAGCAGCCCGGGGGGGTACACGGATACGCAGTATTTT. Protein product: CASSPGGYTDTQYF.

This sequence joins TRBV6-5 and TRBJ1-1; unclear D gene. CDR1 and CDR2 (germline): MNHEY, SVGAGI. V was trimmed by 2 bases and J by 8 bases, leaving 12 bases between them. The CDR3 runs to 13 residues. As DNA, the CDR3 is TGTGCCAGCAGTTACGAACAGTCCCGAGAAGCTTTCTTT. Its translation: CASSYEQSREAFF.

On this clone: At the DNA level, this CDR3 is encoded by other sequences in the same sample as well. V and J are TRBV28 and TRBJ2-7, with TRBD1 matching 7 bases. CDR3 length: 13 residues. Germline loops: CDR1 MDHEN, CDR2 SYDVKM. After removal of 4 bases from V and 2 bases from J, the junction contained 2 bases not matched to a gene. The CDR3 bases are TGTGCCAGCAGTTCGGGACAGCCCTACGAGCAGTACGTC. Its translation: CASSSGQPYEQYV.

The rearrangement links TRBV4-1 to TRBJ2-7, with D perhaps matching TRBD2 (5 bases). The germline V and J ends were trimmed by 5 bases and 4 bases, with 21 bases remaining between them. The germline gives CDR1 MGHRA, CDR2 YSYEKL. The CDR3 runs to 16 residues. The CDR3 DNA reads TGCGCCAGCAGCTCCACGGGGTTGGGATCGAGGTACGAGCAGTACTTC. This translates into CASSSTGLGSRYEQYF.

The J gene is TRBJ1-2, the V gene TRBV12-5, with 8 bases aligning to TRBD1. The CDR3 runs 15 residues. Germline-derived CDR1 and CDR2 are LGHNT and FRNRAP. V lost 5 bases and J lost 8; bases outside the gene matches: 13. CDR3 region: CASGSSPRGRSGYTF. Written as DNA, the CDR3 is TGTGCTAGTGGTAGCTCGCCCAGGGGGCGAAGCGGCTACACCTTC.

The chain has TRBV19 and TRBJ1-2; D remains ambiguous. CDR1 and CDR2 from the germline V gene are LNHDA and SQIVND (reference sequence). V dropped 1 base and J dropped 1 base, with 4 bases sitting between them. This CDR3 comprises 13 residues. This CDR3 is CASSIASNYGYTF. CDR3 nucleotides: TGTGCCAGTAGTATAGCGAGTAACTATGGCTACACCTTC.

The rearrangement links TRBV9 to TRBJ1-2; TRBD1 matches at 7 bases. Germline lookup yields CDR1 SGDLS and CDR2 YYNGEE. Losses at the gene ends were 3 bases for V and 8 bases for J; bases not matched to a gene: 7. This CDR3 comprises 13 residues. CDR3 DNA: TGTGCCAGCAGCGGACAGGGTTTTTGGGGCTACACCTTC. Encoded protein: CASSGQGFWGYTF.

This clone was observed a few times. Other DNA sequences in this sample translate to the same CDR3. This chain links TRBV10-1 with TRBJ1-5; D not certain. The length of the CDR3 is 13 residues. From germline, CDR1 is WNHNN and CDR2 SYGVQD (reference sequence). V dropped 0 bases and J dropped 7 bases, with 7 bases sitting between them. DNA of the CDR3: TGCGCCAGCAGTGAGTCCCCAGGACAGCCCCAGCATTTT. It yields the protein CASSESPGQPQHF.

The V and J genes are TRBV2 and TRBJ2-3; 7 bases align to TRBD2. With V trimmed by 8 bases and J by 1 base, 9 bases remained unmatched. Germline V gene data show CDR1 as SNHLY and CDR2 as FYNNEI. The CDR3 has 15 amino acids. CDR3 sequence: CASGGDRRGTDTQYF. Written as DNA, the CDR3 is TGTGCCAGCGGGGGGGACCGCCGGGGCACAGATACGCAGTATTTT.

The rearrangement links TRBV28 to TRBJ1-1, with D unclear. Germline loops: CDR1 MDHEN, CDR2 SYDVKM. Trimming left V 1 base short and J 6 bases short, with 6 bases between. This CDR3 has 12 residues. CDR3 residues: CASSLLRAEAFF. In DNA form, the CDR3 reads TGTGCCAGCAGTTTATTGAGGGCTGAAGCTTTCTTT.

The rearrangement links TRBV7-9 to TRBJ2-7; 7 bases match TRBD1. Germline-derived CDR1 and CDR2 are SEHNR and FQNEAQ (reference sequence). This CDR3 has 12 residues. Trimming took 5 bases from V and 4 from J; bases not matched to a gene: 2. The CDR3 loop is CASSPGQYEQYF. The CDR3 region has the DNA TGTGCCAGCAGCCCGGGACAGTACGAGCAGTACTTC.

Of note for this clone: Other DNA sequences within the sample encode an identical CDR3. The V gene is TRBV7-8, the J gene TRBJ2-3; D not resolved. CDR3 length equals 13 residues. CDR1 is SGHVS and CDR2 is FQNEAQ in the germline V gene. Trimming removed 2 bases from V and 0 bases from J, with 3 bases in between. Written as DNA, the CDR3 is TGTGCCAGCAGCTTACCGAGCACAGATACGCAGTATTTT. Encoded protein: CASSLPSTDTQYF.

This clone was counted a few times. The chain employs TRBV5-1 and TRBJ2-3; weak D call: TRBD2 (5 bases). Trimming cost V 0 bases and J 2 bases, with 13 bases left between them. The CDR3 covers 16 residues. Germline CDR1 SGHRS, CDR2 YFSETQ. The CDR3 nucleotides are TGCGCCAGCAGCTTGGCCGGCGAGCGGTCCACAGATACGCAGTATTTT. Translated: CASSLAGERSTDTQYF.

The genes are TRBV15 and TRBJ1-1; the D is unclear. V dropped 6 bases and J dropped 4 bases, with 15 bases sitting between them. This CDR3 is built from 14 residues. Germline V CDR1 and CDR2: LNHNV, YYDKDF (reference sequence). For the CDR3, the DNA is TGTGCCACCAGTCCTATTATACTCGGCACTGAAGCTTTCTTT. Protein product: CATSPIILGTEAFF.

This clone was counted only a few times. The CDR3 sequence is CASSLLGNEKLFF. The CDR3 nucleotides are TGTGCCAGCAGTTTGCTCGGGAATGAAAAACTGTTTTTT. This chain joins TRBV12-3 or TRBV12-4 and TRBJ1-4; D call uncertain. This CDR3 is built from 13 residues. Trimming cost V 3 bases and J 5 bases, with 7 bases left between them.